The 25 T cell receptor beta chains below come from one sample, sequenced in a study of T cells in Graves' hyperthyroidism and ophthalmopathy (dated by TCRdb to the late 2010s). Receptor amplification or capture employed multiplex PCR. The run used an Illumina HiSeq 2000. The TCR beta CDR3 regions were amplified from RNA transcripts. A first-round RT-PCR of the TCR CDR3 used the HTBI primer set with the Qiagen OneStep RT-PCR kit. TCRdb reanalyzed the raw reads on its own, using fastp at Q25 for trimming and MiXCR for clone calling, and kept in-frame beta chains. Here each entry gathers all rows of one CDR3 protein and keeps the most common genes and DNA. Counted in this sample were hundreds of thousands of distinct CDR3 sequences; 45% of them appeared once. The ten top clones hold 7% to 7.5% of the sample. Sequencing was performed on peripheral blood or thyroid tissue (not recorded which). These receptors all come from an adult man with Graves' disease, either hyperthyroidism or ophthalmopathy (not recorded which).

This clonotype was observed a few times. In DNA form, the CDR3 reads TGTGCCAGCAGTAAATTTAAAGATAAAGGATCGGCTTTCTTT. Protein: CASSKFKDKGSAFF. V is TRBV12-3 or TRBV12-4 and J is TRBJ1-1; D call uncertain. The CDR3 extends over 14 amino acids. Trimming stripped 5 bases from V and 11 bases from J, with 21 bases between.

This chain links TRBV12-3 or TRBV12-4 with TRBJ1-4; possibly TRBD1 for D (6 bases). The ends were cut back, 11 bases at V and 0 bases at J, with 10 bases in the middle. The length of the CDR3 is 13 residues. DNA for the CDR3: TGTGCCTCTAGGGACACAACTAATGAAAAACTGTTTTTT. This sequence encodes CASRDTTNEKLFF.

Turning to this clonotype: A junction boundary mismatches the germline segment, possibly from a read error. The rearrangement uses TRBV5-1 and TRBJ1-2; 11 nucleotides agree with TRBD1. There are 14 residues in the CDR3. Germline CDR1 and CDR2: SGHRS and YFSETQ. CDR3: CASSLGQGVRGYTF. CDR3 bases: TGTGCCAGCAGCCTGGGACAGGGGGTCCGGGGCTACACCTTC.

V is TRBV19 and J is TRBJ1-2; 8 bases line up with TRBD1. This CDR3 has 14 amino acids. The germline CDR1 and CDR2 sequences are LNHDA and SQIVND (reference sequence). V shed 4 bases, J shed 8 bases, and the junction held 9 bases outside the gene matches. The CDR3 spells CASSTAGGAGGYTF. Here the CDR3 DNA reads TGTGCCAGTAGTACCGCAGGGGGCGCTGGGGGCTACACCTTC.

This clonotype was seen more than once but under ten times. This chain joins TRBV19 and TRBJ1-4, with a tentative D call TRBD1 (6 bases). This CDR3 contains 15 residues. The V gene's germline CDR1 is LNHDA and CDR2 SQIVND (reference sequence). V dropped 6 bases and J dropped 7 bases, with 18 bases sitting between them. CDR3 sequence reads: CASSDQQGGGEKLFF. The CDR3 DNA is TGTGCCAGTAGCGACCAACAGGGAGGTGGTGAAAAACTGTTTTTT.

This chain links TRBV19 with TRBJ1-5, with a weak D call TRBD1 (6 bases). The CDR3 consists of 17 residues. CDR1 and CDR2 (germline): LNHDA, SQIVND (reference sequence). The V gene lost 3 bases and the J gene lost 0 bases, with 15 bases spanning the gap. CDR3 protein: CASSIRQGRFSNQPQHF. The CDR3 DNA sequence: TGTGCCAGTAGTATCCGTCAGGGGCGATTTAGCAATCAGCCCCAGCATTTT.

Notes on this clonotype: A read error may produce the germline difference seen at one junction end. This sequence joins TRBV7-7 and TRBJ2-5; 14 bases map to TRBD2. The CDR3 runs 17 residues. Per germline, CDR1 SSHAT and CDR2 FNYEAQ (reference sequence). The CDR3 region has the DNA TGTGCTAGCAGCCTACGACTAGCGGGAGGGAAACAAGAGACCCAGTACTTC. Its translation: CASSLRLAGGKQETQYF.

The chain uses TRBV7-4 and TRBJ2-5; 14 positions agree with TRBD2. Germline V CDR1 and CDR2: SGHVT, SQSDAQ. The CDR3 covers 19 residues. Trimming took 7 bases from V and 3 from J; bases not matched to a gene: 16. CDR3 sequence: CASTPRGTSGGWGEETQYF. The CDR3 DNA reads TGTGCCAGCACCCCCCGCGGGACTAGCGGGGGATGGGGGGAAGAGACCCAGTACTTC.

The rearrangement links TRBV7-2 to TRBJ1-5; maybe TRBD1 (6 bases). V lost 1 base, J lost 7 bases, and 14 bases lay in between. Germline CDR1 is SGHTA and CDR2 is FQGNSA. The CDR3 length is 15 residues. CDR3 sequence: CASSLVWGAEQPQHF. The CDR3 DNA sequence: TGTGCCAGCAGCTTAGTATGGGGGGCCGAGCAGCCCCAGCATTTT. Full variable domain (remainder filled in from reference TRBV7-2 and TRBJ1-5): GAGVSQSPSNKVTEKGKDVELRCDPISGHTALYWYRQSLGQGLEFLIYFQGNSAPDKSGLPSDRFSAERTGGSVSTLTIQRTQQEDSAVYLCASSLVWGAEQPQHFGDGTRLSIL.

V usage is TRBV2 and J usage is TRBJ2-2; D possibly corresponds to TRBD2 (6 bases). The CDR3 is 14 amino acids. Trimming took 3 bases from V and 3 from J, leaving 8 bases between them. Looked up from germline, CDR1 is SNHLY and CDR2 is FYNNEI. The CDR3 DNA reads TGTGCCAGCAGTGAGCGGAGGGACACCGGGGAGCTGTTTTTT. This encodes CASSERRDTGELFF.

This clonotype showed up many times. The chain combines TRBV12-3 or TRBV12-4 with TRBJ1-5; no reliable D call. The CDR3 runs to 13 residues. Trimming stripped 5 bases from V and 5 bases from J, with 10 bases between. The CDR3 DNA reads TGTGCCAGCAGTCGTAGGCTGGATCAGCCCCAGCATTTT. Translated, it gives CASSRRLDQPQHF.

As regards this clonotype: A much larger clone lies one base from this, so it may be a read error. The V and J genes are TRBV9 and TRBJ2-2; 8 bases map to TRBD2. Germline V lookup: CDR1 SGDLS, CDR2 YYNGEE. The CDR3 sequence is 15 residues long. The CDR3 coding sequence is TGTGCCAGCAGCGTAGCAGCGGGGGTCACCGGGGAGCTGCTTTTT. It translates to CASSVAAGVTGELLF.

This chain connects TRBV9 to TRBJ1-3; D unresolved. Germline values: CDR1 SGDLS, CDR2 YYNGEE. The V end was cut by 0 bases, the J end by 3 bases, with 13 bases between. This CDR3 is built from 16 residues. This CDR3 is CASSVELGSGGNTIYF. In DNA, the CDR3 is TGTGCCAGCAGCGTAGAACTGGGTTCGGGTGGAAACACCATATATTTT.

In this sample, this clonotype turned up many times. V gene TRBV20-1 combines with J gene TRBJ2-7; 7 bases match TRBD1. J lost 7 bases, V lost 3 bases, and 6 bases had no gene match. The CDR3 is made up of 12 amino acids. CDR1 and CDR2 (germline): DFQATT, SNEGSKA (reference sequence). The CDR3 is CSARTGSGEQYF. CDR3 coding DNA: TGCAGTGCTAGGACAGGGTCAGGGGAGCAGTACTTC.

This clonotype was recorded many times. The V gene is TRBV20-1, the J gene TRBJ2-7; TRBD1 matches 9 bases. The V gene's germline CDR1 is DFQATT and CDR2 SNEGSKA (reference sequence). The CDR3 consists of 14 residues. V was pared by 3 bases and J by 2 bases, with 5 bases of the junction left unmatched. CDR3 sequence reads: CSASRDREPYEQYF. The CDR3 bases are TGCAGTGCTAGCCGGGACAGGGAACCCTACGAGCAGTACTTC.

The V and J genes are TRBV20-1 and TRBJ1-2, with 7 bases lining up with TRBD1. This CDR3 has 14 residues. The V and J ends lost 2 bases and 5 bases, in that order; junction bases with no gene match: 8. Germline values: CDR1 DFQATT, CDR2 SNEGSKA (reference sequence). For the CDR3, the DNA is TGCAGTGCTAGAAACAGGGGCGCTGGGTATGGCTACACCTTC. Translation gives CSARNRGAGYGYTF.

The V and J genes are TRBV2 and TRBJ1-3, with D perhaps TRBD1 (5 bases). Per germline, CDR1 SNHLY and CDR2 FYNNEI. There are 13 residues in the CDR3. The germline V and J ends were trimmed by 4 bases and 4 bases, with 8 bases remaining between them. In DNA, the CDR3 is TGTGCCAGCAGTGCGACAGAGGGAAACACCATATATTTT. The encoded protein is CASSATEGNTIYF.

The V and J genes are TRBV24-1 and TRBJ1-5, with 8 bases identical to TRBD1. Germline CDR1 and CDR2: KGHDR and SFDVKD. The CDR3 runs 15 residues. Trimming at V came to 4 bases and at J to 9 bases, leaving 10 bases not matched to a gene. The CDR3 DNA follows: TGTGCCACCAGTGACCGGACAGGGTCGGGTCTGCCCCAGCATTTT. Protein sequence: CATSDRTGSGLPQHF.

This rearrangement joins TRBV7-2 to TRBJ1-6, with D perhaps TRBD1 (5 bases). Trimming left V 1 base short and J 19 bases short, with 17 bases between. Germline V lookup: CDR1 SGHTA, CDR2 FQGNSA. The CDR3 has 13 amino acids. In DNA form, the CDR3 reads TGTGCCAGCAGCTTAGGGGCGGGGCTACCCGGACACTTT. Protein product: CASSLGAGLPGHF.

To note about this clonotype: It may be a read error: a sequence one base away is much more abundant. This CDR3 fails to terminate in the conserved phenylalanine or tryptophan, so it likely reflects a read error. The chain has TRBV27 and TRBJ1-6, with D tentatively TRBD1 (6 bases). The CDR3 totals 17 residues. Germline CDR1 reads MNHEY; CDR2 reads SMNVEV (reference sequence). The ends were cut back, 6 bases at V and 2 bases at J, with 17 bases in the middle. The CDR3 reads CASRTLQGVAYNSPLHS. In DNA form, the CDR3 reads TGTGCCAGCAGGACCCTACAGGGTGTTGCCTATAATTCACCCCTCCACTCT.

Regarding this clonotype: A much larger clone differs by one base, so this may be a read error. This chain links TRBV10-3 with TRBJ1-2, with D unresolved. Looked up from germline, CDR1 is ENHRY and CDR2 is SYGVKD. V shed 5 bases and J shed 7 bases, with 14 bases lying between them. CDR3 size: 13 residues. For the CDR3, the DNA is TGTGCCATCAGTCCTAGGGTCAGGTTTGGCTACACCTTC. This encodes CAISPRVRFGYTF.

The chain combines TRBV12-3 or TRBV12-4 with TRBJ1-2; D not certain. The CDR3 length is 15 residues. Trimming left V 4 bases short and J 4 bases short, with 16 bases between. The CDR3 bases are TGTGCCAGCAGTTCCGGCGTAGGGTTGGTCTATGGCTACACCTTC. As protein: CASSSGVGLVYGYTF.

The rearrangement links TRBV7-8 to TRBJ1-5; TRBD1 might be the D (5 bases). This CDR3 is built from 13 residues. Germline CDR1 reads SGHVS; CDR2 reads FQNEAQ. Deletions cut 5 bases from V and 11 bases from J, with 16 bases between. The CDR3 DNA follows: TGTGCCAGCAGCCAACGGGGGGAAATGGCCCAGCATTTT. Its translation is CASSQRGEMAQHF.

This chain joins TRBV19 and TRBJ2-6, with TRBD1 identical over 10 bases. The V segment lost 5 bases and the J segment 0 bases; nucleotides outside the gene matches: 10. CDR1 is LNHDA and CDR2 is SQIVND in the germline V gene (reference sequence). The CDR3 has 19 amino acids. Here the CDR3 reads CASSVRDRGGYSGANVLTF. Written as DNA, the CDR3 is TGTGCCAGTAGTGTCCGGGACAGGGGAGGTTACTCTGGGGCCAACGTCCTGACTTTC. The full variable domain, completed using reference TRBV19 and TRBJ2-6, is DGGITQSPKYLFRKEGQNVTLSCEQNLNHDAMYWYRQDPGQGLRLIYYSQIVNDFQKGDIAEGYSVSREKKESFPLTVTSAQKNPTAFYLCASSVRDRGGYSGANVLTFGAGSRLTVL.

The chain has TRBV14 and TRBJ2-1; D not resolved. Germline CDR1 and CDR2: SGHDN and FVKESK. This CDR3 has 14 amino acids. The V gene lost 3 bases and the J gene lost 8 bases, with 14 bases spanning the gap. In DNA, the CDR3 is TGTGCCAGCAGCCACCCGTCCGTCCGGGATGAGCAGTTCTTC. Translation: CASSHPSVRDEQFF.